The rows below give T cell receptor beta chains drawn from one sample of a study of blood T cell repertoires in COVID-19. Clones were sequenced by immunoSEQ multiplex PCR, and TCRdb holds only the in-frame ones, with some missing. The table records around 160,000 clones, 75% to 85% of them present only once. The sample taken for sequencing was peripheral blood. The receptors shown here come from a human donor with acute or convalescent COVID-19. The donor label of this sample is uncertain. CDR3s include the opening cysteine and the closing phenylalanine or tryptophan. Fields, in order: V gene, J gene, clone size, D gene, CDR3 DNA, CDR3 protein. D genes are given only for firm matches. Size is stated for part of the rows, as once, few or many counts, or as a class when the clone is expanded.

V: TRBV20-1; J: TRBJ2-7; size: .; D: TRBD2; DNA: TGCAGTGCTAGTGAATCTAGCGGGGTCCACTACGAGCAGTACTTC; CDR3: CSASESSGVHYEQYF
V: TRBV6-6; J: TRBJ2-2; size: .; D: .; DNA: TGTGCCAGCAGTTTACAGGGAATCGGGGAGCTGTTTTTT; CDR3: CASSLQGIGELFF
V: TRBV5-1; J: TRBJ2-3; size: .; D: .; DNA: TGCGCCAGCAGCTTCCCTGGCACAGATACGCAGTATTTT; CDR3: CASSFPGTDTQYF
V: TRBV18; J: TRBJ2-2; size: .; D: TRBD1; DNA: TGTGCCAGCTCACCTGACGGGACAGCCGGGGAGCTGTTTTTT; CDR3: CASSPDGTAGELFF
V: TRBV18; J: TRBJ1-1; size: .; D: .; DNA: TGTGCCAGCTTGCTGTCAGGGGCCGTGAACACTGAAGCTTTCTTT; CDR3: CASLLSGAVNTEAFF
V: TRBV15; J: TRBJ2-3; size: many; D: .; DNA: TGTGCCACCGCAGGACACCGGCACACAGATACGCAGTATTTT; CDR3: CATAGHRHTDTQYF
V: TRBV19; J: TRBJ1-1; size: .; D: .; DNA: TGTGCCAGTAGGGCAGGGGAAAACACTGAAGCTTTCTTT; CDR3: CASRAGENTEAFF
V: TRBV2; J: TRBJ2-1; size: .; D: TRBD2; DNA: TGTGCCAGCAGTGAAAGGCGGGGGGACTACAATGAGCAGTTCTTC; CDR3: CASSERRGDYNEQFF
V: TRBV2; J: TRBJ1-5; size: .; D: .; DNA: TGTGCCAGCAGTTCGTTGACAGGTAAAAATCAGCCCCAGCATTTT; CDR3: CASSSLTGKNQPQHF
V: TRBV5-1; J: TRBJ1-2; size: .; D: TRBD1; DNA: TGCGCCAGCAGCGGGGGACAGACTCTCACTAACTATGGCTACACCTTC; CDR3: CASSGGQTLTNYGYTF
V: TRBV11-2; J: TRBJ1-2; size: .; D: .; DNA: TGTGCCAGCAGCAAAATGGGGGGGACTGGCTATGGCTACACCTTC; CDR3: CASSKMGGTGYGYTF
V: TRBV5-1; J: TRBJ1-3; size: .; D: .; DNA: TGCGCCAGCAGCTTAGGGCTGACAGGCTCTGGAAACACCATATATTTT; CDR3: CASSLGLTGSGNTIYF
V: TRBV6-5; J: TRBJ1-5; size: .; D: .; DNA: TGTGCCAGCAGAGAGGGGCAGGGAGGATGGCAGCCCCAGCATTTT; CDR3: CASREGQGGWQPQHF
V: TRBV15; J: TRBJ2-5; size: .; D: .; DNA: TGTGCCACCAGCAGGGGGGGAGATGAAGAGACCCAGTACTTC; CDR3: CATSRGGDEETQYF
V: TRBV5-6; J: TRBJ2-2; size: few; D: .; DNA: TGTGCCAGCAGCTTGAGGACAGGAGGGCTCGGGGAGCTGTTTTTT; CDR3: CASSLRTGGLGELFF
V: TRBV27; J: TRBJ2-1; size: .; D: .; DNA: TGTGCCAGCAGTTTATCCACTATTGATGGCGATGAGCAGTTCTTC; CDR3: CASSLSTIDGDEQFF
V: TRBV30; J: TRBJ1-1; size: few; D: TRBD1; DNA: TGTGCCTGGAGTCCCGACAGGGTCACTGAAGCTTTCTTT; CDR3: CAWSPDRVTEAFF
V: TRBV21-1; J: TRBJ1-6; size: .; D: .; DNA: TGTGCCAGCAGCAAAAGGGGCCCGGAAGGGACAGGGGTTAATTCACCCCTCCACTTT; CDR3: CASSKRGPEGTGVNSPLHF
V: TRBV4-2; J: TRBJ2-6; size: .; D: TRBD2; DNA: TGTGCCAGCAGCCAACTACGGGGGGGCATTGGGGCCAACGTCCTGACTTTC; CDR3: CASSQLRGGIGANVLTF
V: TRBV27; J: TRBJ1-6; size: .; D: .; DNA: TGTGCCAGCAGTTTAACGGCAGGGGATTCACCCCTCCACTTT; CDR3: CASSLTAGDSPLHF
V: TRBV3-1/TRBV3-2; J: TRBJ1-1; size: .; D: .; DNA: TGTGCCAGCAGCCTTGCAGGAAACACTGAAGCTTTCTTT; CDR3: CASSLAGNTEAFF
V: TRBV5-1; J: TRBJ2-3; size: .; D: .; DNA: TGCGCCAGCAGCTTCCAGAGCACAGATACGCAGTATTTT; CDR3: CASSFQSTDTQYF
V: TRBV25-1; J: TRBJ1-1; size: .; D: .; DNA: TGTGCCAGCAGTGAAGAGGTCGGGAACACTGAAGCTTTCTTT; CDR3: CASSEEVGNTEAFF
V: TRBV21-1; J: TRBJ2-5; size: .; D: .; DNA: TGTGCCAGCAGCACTATCTTTGCCGGGGGGCGAGAGACCCAGTACTTC; CDR3: CASSTIFAGGRETQYF
V: TRBV6-5; J: TRBJ1-2; size: .; D: .; DNA: TGTGCCAGCAGTTACATAGGCCCGCCGGAGCTCTATGGCTACACCTTC; CDR3: CASSYIGPPELYGYTF
V: TRBV29-1; J: TRBJ1-4; size: .; D: TRBD1; DNA: TGCAGCGTCGTCCGGACAGGGGGCGAAAAACTGTTTTTT; CDR3: CSVVRTGGEKLFF
V: TRBV6-5; J: TRBJ2-2; size: .; D: TRBD1; DNA: TGTGCCAGCCGACCGGACAGGGTGGCCGGGGAGCTGTTTTTT; CDR3: CASRPDRVAGELFF
V: TRBV11-2; J: TRBJ1-4; size: few; D: TRBD1; DNA: TGTGCCAGCAGCTCCCGGACAGGGAATGAAAAACTGTTTTTT; CDR3: CASSSRTGNEKLFF
V: TRBV10-2; J: TRBJ1-2; size: .; D: TRBD1; DNA: TGCGCCAGTGGGACAGGGGCCTACTATGGCTACACCTTC; CDR3: CASGTGAYYGYTF
V: TRBV3-1/TRBV3-2; J: TRBJ1-1; size: .; D: .; DNA: TGTGCCAGCAGCCAAGGAACACAAGCTTTCTTT; CDR3: CASSQGTQAFF
V: TRBV5-1; J: TRBJ2-1; size: few; D: TRBD1; DNA: TGCGCCAGCAGCTTTACAGGGGTGAATGAGCAGTTCTTC; CDR3: CASSFTGVNEQFF
V: TRBV3-1/TRBV3-2; J: TRBJ1-2; size: .; D: .; DNA: TGTGCCAGCAGCCAAGATTACGTCAAAAGCGGCTATGGCTACACCTTC; CDR3: CASSQDYVKSGYGYTF
V: TRBV30; J: TRBJ1-3; size: .; D: .; DNA: TGTGCCTGGTCCACGGTCCGGAGGACCATATATTTT; CDR3: CAWSTVRRTIYF
V: TRBV5-1; J: TRBJ1-6; size: .; D: TRBD1; DNA: TGCGCCAGCAGCTCCGACAGGGTTCTTAATTCACCCCTCCACTTT; CDR3: CASSSDRVLNSPLHF
V: TRBV12-3/TRBV12-4; J: TRBJ1-2; size: .; D: .; DNA: TGTGCCAGCAGTTTAGGGTTCACAGGCTACACCTTC; CDR3: CASSLGFTGYTF
V: TRBV5-1; J: TRBJ1-6; size: .; D: TRBD1; DNA: TGCGCCAGCAGCTTGGAAGGACAGGGAGGTTCACCCCTCCACTTT; CDR3: CASSLEGQGGSPLHF
V: TRBV4-1; J: TRBJ2-1; size: .; D: TRBD2; DNA: TGCGCCAGCAGCCAAGACCCTAGCGGGCACTACAATGAGCAGTTCTTC; CDR3: CASSQDPSGHYNEQFF
V: TRBV15; J: TRBJ2-3; size: .; D: TRBD2; DNA: TGTGCCACCAGCAGAGGGAACGGGGGGGCCTCAGATACGCAGTATTTT; CDR3: CATSRGNGGASDTQYF
V: TRBV10-1; J: TRBJ2-1; size: .; D: TRBD2; DNA: TGCGCCAGCAGTGCTCCGGGACTAGGGAATGAGCAGTTCTTC; CDR3: CASSAPGLGNEQFF
V: TRBV7-9; J: TRBJ2-2; size: .; D: TRBD2; DNA: TGTGCCAGCAGCTTGGGAGGGATCGGGGAGCTGTTTTTT; CDR3: CASSLGGIGELFF
V: TRBV14; J: TRBJ1-1; size: .; D: TRBD1; DNA: TGTGCCAGCAGCCTACAGGGGAGGACTGAAGCTTTCTTT; CDR3: CASSLQGRTEAFF
V: TRBV19; J: TRBJ1-1; size: .; D: TRBD1; DNA: TGTGCCAGTAGTAGAAGACAGGGGATGAACACTGAAGCTTTCTTT; CDR3: CASSRRQGMNTEAFF